The 19 T cell receptor beta chains below all came from one sample that was sequenced in a study of blood T cell repertoires in COVID-19. Some clones are missing from TCRdb's copy, which holds only in-frame ones; the method was immunoSEQ multiplex PCR. The sample consists of about 320,000 clones, roughly 90% of them appearing once. The sequenced sample consisted of PBMCs or T cells enriched from blood (not recorded which). The receptors were sampled from a man in his fifties or sixties who had recovered from COVID-19.

The rearrangement uses TRBV7-9 and TRBJ2-1; maybe TRBD2 (6 bases). The CDR3 is 15 amino acids. Germline V gives CDR1 SEHNR, CDR2 FQNEAQ (reference sequence). Deletions cut 5 bases from V and 5 bases from J, with 16 bases between. This CDR3 reads CASSQDGGYDNEQFF. In nucleotides, the CDR3 is TGTGCCAGCAGCCAAGACGGGGGTTACGACAATGAGCAGTTCTTC.

J is TRBJ2-7 and V is TRBV29-1; 10 bases align to TRBD1. V lost 6 bases to trimming and J lost 7 bases; unmatched junction nucleotides: 18. Germline assignment: CDR1 SQVTM and CDR2 ANQGSEA. This CDR3 comprises 16 residues. CDR3 residues: CSVARDRGSYTGEQYF. The CDR3 nucleotides read TGCAGCGTCGCGAGGGACAGGGGATCTTATACCGGTGAGCAGTACTTC.

This clone was detected once. The chain recombines TRBV12-3 or TRBV12-4 with TRBJ2-1; a possible D gene is TRBD2 (6 bases). This CDR3 comprises 13 residues. Trimming stripped 3 bases from V and 5 bases from J, with 8 bases between. The DNA of the CDR3 is TGTGCCAGCAGTTTGGACTATAACAATGAGCAGTTCTTC. Its protein is CASSLDYNNEQFF.

The rearrangement links TRBV5-1 to TRBJ1-4; 8 nucleotides match TRBD1. Trimming took 4 bases from V and 8 from J; bases not matched to a gene: 7. The CDR3 has 14 amino acids. From germline, CDR1 is SGHRS and CDR2 YFSETQ. CDR3 amino acids: CASSIDRGGEKLFF. The CDR3 nucleotides read TGCGCCAGCAGCATAGACAGGGGTGGGGAAAAACTGTTTTTT.

The chain is built from TRBV9 and TRBJ1-1; 8 nucleotides align to TRBD1. With V trimmed by 2 bases and J by 0 bases, 12 bases remained unmatched. Looked up from germline, CDR1 is SGDLS and CDR2 is YYNGEE. The CDR3 contains 18 residues. The CDR3 is CASSVYPGQGGMNTEAFF. The CDR3 DNA sequence: TGTGCCAGCAGCGTTTATCCCGGACAGGGAGGGATGAACACTGAAGCTTTCTTT.

The chain recombines TRBV11-2 with TRBJ2-5; a weak D match, TRBD1 (5 bases). Trimming removed 4 bases from V and 5 bases from J, with 14 bases in between. The CDR3 totals 14 residues. Germline lookup yields CDR1 SGHAT and CDR2 FQNNGV. The CDR3 sequence is CASSSRRQWETQYF. The CDR3 DNA is TGTGCCAGCAGCTCTAGACGACAGTGGGAGACCCAGTACTTC.

V and J are TRBV29-1 and TRBJ2-7, with D tentatively TRBD2 (5 bases). This CDR3 region has 13 residues. Per germline, CDR1 SQVTM and CDR2 ANQGSEA. Trimming removed 4 bases at V and 0 bases at J, with 10 bases between. The CDR3 protein is CSVVWRSSYEQYF. Written as DNA, the CDR3 is TGCAGCGTTGTATGGAGGAGCTCCTACGAGCAGTACTTC.

This chain uses TRBV19 with TRBJ1-5; 8 bases are shared with TRBD1. CDR1 is LNHDA, CDR2 SQIVND, per germline (reference sequence). This CDR3 is built from 14 residues. Trimming took 3 bases from V and 4 from J; bases not matched to a gene: 2. The CDR3 nucleotides are TGTGCCAGTAGTATCACAGGGGGGAATCAGCCCCAGCATTTT. Its protein product is CASSITGGNQPQHF. Full variable domain (missing parts from reference TRBV19 and TRBJ1-5): DGGITQSPKYLFRKEGQNVTLSCEQNLNHDAMYWYRQDPGQGLRLIYYSQIVNDFQKGDIAEGYSVSREKKESFPLTVTSAQKNPTAFYLCASSITGGNQPQHFGDGTRLSIL.

The chain employs TRBV19 and TRBJ2-1; 7 nucleotides match TRBD2. Per germline, CDR1 LNHDA and CDR2 SQIVND (reference sequence). This CDR3 has 15 amino acids. The V segment lost 1 base and the J segment 4 bases; nucleotides outside the gene matches: 4. CDR3 sequence (DNA): TGTGCCAGTAGTATAGGTAGCGGGTCTTACAATGAGCAGTTCTTC. Protein product: CASSIGSGSYNEQFF. The full variable domain, in which reference TRBV19 and TRBJ2-1 provide the parts outside the CDR3, is DGGITQSPKYLFRKEGQNVTLSCEQNLNHDAMYWYRQDPGQGLRLIYYSQIVNDFQKGDIAEGYSVSREKKESFPLTVTSAQKNPTAFYLCASSIGSGSYNEQFFGPGTRLTVL.

The chain uses TRBV5-1 and TRBJ2-7; unclear D gene. This CDR3 comprises 15 residues. Trimming pared 3 bases from V and 5 bases from J, leaving 18 bases between. The germline CDR1 and CDR2 sequences are SGHRS and YFSETQ. The CDR3, as DNA: TGCGCCAGCAGCTCTAGTACACCGGCGCGCGACGAGCAGTACTTC. Translating it yields CASSSSTPARDEQYF.

V gene TRBV7-9 combines with J gene TRBJ1-6; TRBD1 matches at 8 bases. With 5 bases clipped from V and 8 bases from J, the junction kept 11 bases outside the gene matches. CDR3 length: 16 residues. In germline, CDR1 is SEHNR, CDR2 FQNEAQ (reference sequence). The DNA for the CDR3 is TGTGCCAGCAGCCATTACGACAGGGGAATCTATTCACCCCTCCACTTT. This sequence encodes CASSHYDRGIYSPLHF. Based on the CDR3 plus reference TRBV7-9 and TRBJ1-6, the full variable domain is DTGVSQNPRHKITKRGQNVTFRCDPISEHNRLYWYRQTLGQGPEFLTYFQNEAQLEKSRLLSDRFSAERPKGSFSTLEIQRTEQGDSAMYLCASSHYDRGIYSPLHFGNGTRLTVT.

The V call is TRBV2, the J call TRBJ1-1; the D gene is possibly TRBD1 (5 bases). The CDR3 length is 14 residues. Germline loops: CDR1 SNHLY, CDR2 FYNNEI. The germline V and J ends were trimmed by 6 bases and 1 base, with 12 bases remaining between them. The CDR3 nucleotides are TGTGCCAGCAGCTCCCAGGGCACGAACACTGAAGCTTTCTTT. This gives the protein CASSSQGTNTEAFF.

The V call is TRBV5-4, the J call TRBJ2-1; TRBD2 matches 7 bases. CDR1 is SGHNT, CDR2 YYREEE, per germline (reference sequence). CDR3 size: 13 residues. J lost 8 bases, V lost 4 bases, and 6 bases had no gene match. CDR3 sequence reads: CASSPDRGDEQFF. The CDR3 DNA reads TGTGCCAGCAGCCCAGATCGGGGGGATGAGCAGTTCTTC.

This clone was picked up a small number of times. The chain's CDR3 is CASRGTILAGGMDEQFF. CDR3 bases: TGTGCCAGCAGGGGGACAATACTAGCGGGAGGAATGGATGAGCAGTTCTTC. The chain links TRBV27 to TRBJ2-1; 12 nucleotides line up with TRBD2. The length of the CDR3 is 17 residues. The J segment lost 8 bases and the V segment lost 6 bases, leaving 14 bases of the junction unmatched. From germline, CDR1 is MNHEY and CDR2 SMNVEV (reference sequence).

This chain links TRBV6-2 or TRBV6-3 with TRBJ2-1; D possibly corresponds to TRBD1 (6 bases). This CDR3 is 15 amino acids long. The V end lost 2 bases, the J end lost 5 bases, and 13 bases lay between the germline ends. Looked up from germline, CDR1 is MNHEY and CDR2 is SVGEGT. CDR3 sequence: CASSYRLAGDNEQFF. CDR3 DNA: TGTGCCAGCAGTTACAGGTTGGCAGGGGACAATGAGCAGTTCTTC.

The gene calls are TRBV4-2 and TRBJ1-3, with D perhaps TRBD1 (6 bases). The length of the CDR3 is 16 residues. Germline CDR1 LGHNA, CDR2 YNFKEQ. Trimming removed 5 bases from V and 5 bases from J, with 19 bases in between. This CDR3 reads CASSSTGGGARNTIYF. The CDR3 DNA sequence: TGTGCCAGCAGCTCAACGGGAGGGGGGGCTAGAAACACCATATATTTT.

The gene calls are TRBV29-1 and TRBJ2-5; 8 bases align to TRBD2. Germline CDR1 reads SQVTM; CDR2 reads ANQGSEA. The CDR3 is 12 residues long. With V trimmed by 6 bases and J by 5 bases, 5 bases remained unmatched. CDR3: CSVLSGIETQYF. For the CDR3, the DNA is TGCAGCGTCCTTAGCGGGATTGAGACCCAGTACTTC. Filled out from reference TRBV29-1 and TRBJ2-5, the complete variable domain reads SAVISQKPSRDICQRGTSLTIQCQVDSQVTMMFWYRQQPGQSLTLIATANQGSEATYESGFVIDKFPISRPNLTFSTLTVSNMSPEDSSIYLCSVLSGIETQYFGPGTRLLVL.

Only a few counts were recorded for this clone. The rearrangement links TRBV21-1 to TRBJ1-6; the table's D call, TRBD1, was not checked against the DNA. TRBV21-1 is described as a pseudogene. The CDR3 has 18 residues. The CDR3 loop reads CASSTTGTGCPYNSPLHF. The DNA for the CDR3 is TGTGCCAGCAGTACCACCGGGACAGGGTGTCCCTATAATTCACCCCTCCACTTT.

The chain joins TRBV18 to TRBJ1-6, with TRBD1 matching over 9 bases. Germline CDR1 reads KGHSH; CDR2 reads LQKENI. V was pared by 3 bases and J by 6 bases, with 9 bases of the junction left unmatched. This CDR3 region has 17 residues. CDR3 nucleotide sequence: TGTGCCAGCTCACCCCAGACCGGGACAGGGCGTAATTCACCCCTCCACTTT. Its translation: CASSPQTGTGRNSPLHF.